The text below deals with one T cell receptor (beta chain). Its antigen is unknown. No base qualities exist here, and no much larger clone lies one base off it. Every diabetic patient fulfilled standard classification criteria for type 1 or type 2 diabetes, and glucose and C-peptide were evaluated using WHO-recommended methods. Donors with other autoimmune diseases or infections within the previous four weeks were excluded from participation. From each participant, approximately 10 milliliters of peripheral blood were collected. PBMCs were isolated with LymphoPrep density separation. The data originate from a study of type 1 and type 2 diabetes patients (dated by TCRdb to the mid-2010s). For the study in its entirety: About 9 type 1 diabetes patients, a few type 2 diabetes patients and roughly six nondiabetic controls were recruited in China to form the cohort. Across the study, CD4+ and CD8+ T cells were positively selected from PBMCs using CD4 or CD8 MicroBeads on MACS columns. Altogether, 18,976,912 paired-end reads were produced across the whole study. The study used high-throughput sequencing to profile TCRbeta repertoires and compare individuals with type 1 diabetes, type 2 diabetes and no diabetes. For the type 1 diabetes patients, the type 2 diabetes patients acted as a disease comparison group. Comparing approximately 21-cycle and roughly 23-cycle amplification showed similar V gene usage, suggesting similar primer efficiencies and random PCR bias. TCRbeta libraries were sequenced paired-end on Illumina HiSeq 2000 or MiSeq instruments. Broad study findings and their caveats: Because only a limited number of T2D and control samples were sequenced, some T1D-only HECs might also appear in more T2D or control samples. In both CD4+ and CD8+ T cells, type 2 diabetes repertoires were highly diverse, with diversity significantly greater than that of type 1 diabetes repertoires. V and J gene usage patterns of type 2 diabetes and control samples were highly correlated, averaging roughly 0.97 between samples. Type 2 diabetes patients had few highly-expanded CD4+ clones (median one), and those clones made up a median approximately 3.9% of reads. The study groups were not matched for age and gender, which could bias interpretation.

The sequencer was an Illumina MiSeq. Genomic DNA from sorted T cell subsets was used as template for TCRbeta CDR3 amplification. The TCRbeta CDR3 region was amplified by multiplex PCR using 30 forward and 13 reverse primers. After the PCR products were purified with AMPure XP beads, a second PCR of about 25 cycles was run to add indices and adaptors. Before sequencing, the QIAquick Gel Extraction Kit was used to gel-purify the libraries. In the original analysis: FLASH was used to merge paired-end reads, and IgBLAST was used to align the merged reads to IMGT V, D and J germline references. After reads whose alignment identity to germline references fell below 70% were discarded, more than 10,000,000 reads remained study-wide. IMGT definitions were followed to assign CDR3 boundaries, reading frame and productivity. Highly-expanded clones were defined as clones at or above 1% of reads, and diversity was measured by normalized Shannon entropy. Unpaired two-tailed t-tests were used to test for differences in Shannon entropy between groups. TCRdb trimmed the raw reads at Q25, called clones with MiXCR and kept productive beta chains. Rows with a matching CDR3 protein are joined into one entry that keeps the most common DNA and genes. Here the V and J calls rest on TCRdb's processing, not on the authors' analysis. The sample table records approximately 260,000 distinct CDR3 sequences; roughly 44% of these occur just once. Around 13% of the sample lies in the top ten.

The CDR3 measures 15 amino acids from cysteine to phenylalanine. Solely the CDR3 DNA is kept, with 45 bases framed from the first base. V and J are truncated by 1 base and 4 bases respectively, leaving an intervening sequence of 14 bases. The germline V gene supplies CDR1 SGDLS and CDR2 YYNGEE. The sample was peripheral blood mononuclear cells (PBMCs). The clonotype originates from a man younger than 30 with type 2 diabetes. This sequence uses TRBV9 and TRBJ2-5; a tentative D match to TRBD2 spans 6 bases. This receptor carries the CDR3 CASSVSGLALETQYF. In nucleotide form, the sequence is TGTGCCAGCAGCGTAAGCGGGCTAGCGTTAGAGACCCAGTACTTC. The full variable domain, completed from the reference TRBV9 and TRBJ2-5 proteins outside the CDR3, reads DSGVTQTPKHLITATGQRVTLRCSPRSGDLSVYWYQQSLDQGLQFLIQYYNGEERAKGNILERFSAQQFPDLHSELNLSSLELGDSALYFCASSVSGLALETQYFGPGTRLLVL.